This record looks at one T cell receptor beta chain sequence and its context. The entry originates in a study of CD8+ T cells in alopecia areata. In each case, RNA was isolated and then reverse transcribed into cDNA as the sequencing template. Data came from immunoSEQ multiplex PCR; TCRdb stores just in-frame clones and leaves some out. The table lists about 190,000 clones, 45% to 65% of them singletons. Trimming cost V 3 bases and J 4 bases, with 15 bases left between them. Germline V gives CDR1 SGHAT, CDR2 FQNNGV. This CDR3 is 16 amino acids long. Described treatment: oral pan-JAK inhibitor, 5-10 mg twice daily.

The sequencing here drew on CD4+ T cells sorted from blood, taken at week 4, from a patient treated with tofacitinib. The receptor was isolated from a human donor with alopecia areata. This rearrangement joins TRBV11-2 to TRBJ2-2, with D perhaps given as TRBD1 or TRBD2 (6 bases each). In nucleotides, the CDR3 is TGTGCCAGCAGCTTCGGGGGCGGCTTTTCCACCGGGGAGCTGTTTTTT. Protein product: CASSFGGGFSTGELFF.